Below are 16 T cell receptor beta chains sequenced from a single sample in a study of blood T cells in healthy people across ages. It was with a sample-barcoded 5' primer and a J-beta primer mix that a second PCR of roughly 7 to 12 cycles was run. TCRdb reanalysed the 5' RACE reads using MiXCR and keeps one entry per CDR3 protein. The sample includes fewer than 900,000 distinct CDR3 sequences, around 46% seen only once; the top ten take 20%. The sample comprised blood. These receptors were collected from a woman aged 55 to 70 in good health.

This chain links TRBV14 with TRBJ2-7, with D perhaps matching TRBD1 (5 bases). Trimming removed 2 bases at V and 2 bases at J, with 10 bases between. CDR1 and CDR2 from the germline V gene are SGHDN and FVKESK. This CDR3 has 14 residues. CDR3 coding DNA: TGTGCCAGCAGCCAACCTTGGACACCCTACGAGCAGTACTTC. It specifies CASSQPWTPYEQYF.

This clonotype was recorded a few times. The rearrangement uses TRBV20-1 and TRBJ2-5, with 9 bases identical to TRBD1. Germline assignment: CDR1 DFQATT and CDR2 SNEGSKA (reference sequence). The CDR3 extends over 14 amino acids. After removal of 6 bases from V and 5 bases from J, the junction contained 10 bases not matched to a gene. CDR3 region: CSAARTGVGETQYF. DNA of the CDR3: TGCAGTGCGGCTCGGACAGGGGTAGGGGAGACCCAGTACTTC.

The V and J genes are TRBV12-3 or TRBV12-4 and TRBJ1-1; D is perhaps TRBD1 (6 bases). The CDR3 runs to 13 residues. The V and J ends lost 8 bases and 2 bases respectively, with 12 bases between them. CDR3 protein: CASGQGLNTEAFF. DNA for the CDR3: TGTGCCAGCGGGCAGGGGCTCAACACTGAAGCTTTCTTT.

J is TRBJ1-5 and V is TRBV20-1; D gene uncertain. V shed 3 bases and J shed 2 bases, with 11 bases lying between them. This CDR3 comprises 14 residues. Germline CDR1 and CDR2: DFQATT and SNEGSKA (reference sequence). The CDR3 reads CSASFGWGNQPQHF. CDR3 nucleotide sequence: TGCAGTGCTAGTTTCGGATGGGGCAATCAGCCCCAGCATTTT.

The table lists this clonotype with a count of one. The J gene is TRBJ1-2, the V gene TRBV20-1; a weak D match, TRBD1 (5 bases). CDR1 and CDR2 (germline): DFQATT, SNEGSKA (reference sequence). The CDR3 runs to 10 residues. The V gene lost 7 bases and the J gene lost 6 bases, with 9 bases spanning the gap. CDR3 DNA: TGCAGTGTGGAGGGACATGGCTACACCTTC. It yields the protein CSVEGHGYTF.

The chain links TRBV15 to TRBJ2-3; 7 positions match TRBD1. The CDR3 contains 15 residues. Germline trimming cut 6 bases from V and 4 bases from J; bases unmatched to any gene: 10. Germline lookup yields CDR1 LNHNV and CDR2 YYDKDF (reference sequence). The CDR3 protein is CATSSYVTGADTQYF. The CDR3, as DNA: TGTGCCACCAGTAGTTACGTTACAGGGGCAGATACGCAGTATTTT.

This clonotype was seen more than once but under ten times. This chain joins TRBV6-6 and TRBJ2-1, with D tentatively TRBD1 or TRBD2 (6 bases each). This CDR3 is built from 15 residues. Germline CDR1 reads MNHNY; CDR2 reads SVGAGI (reference sequence). Trimming left V 7 bases short and J 0 bases short, with 13 bases between. The CDR3 DNA reads TGTGCCAGCACCCGGAGGGGGGACTCCTACAATGAGCAGTTCTTC. Translation: CASTRRGDSYNEQFF.

This chain joins TRBV5-1 and TRBJ2-7, with 8 positions matching TRBD2. CDR1 and CDR2 from the germline V gene are SGHRS and YFSETQ. The V gene end was trimmed by 4 bases and the J gene end by 10 bases; junction bases not matched to a gene: 10. The CDR3 length is 13 residues. CDR3 amino acids: CASSVSGNETQYF. CDR3 in DNA: TGCGCCAGCAGCGTTAGCGGGAACGAGACTCAGTACTTC.

The chain uses TRBV6-6 and TRBJ2-7; D is unclear. V dropped 7 bases and J dropped 1 base, with 14 bases sitting between them. CDR3 length: 14 residues. From germline, CDR1 is MNHNY and CDR2 SVGAGI (reference sequence). CDR3 sequence (DNA): TGTGCCAGCAACGCCCCCGGCGGTTCCTACGAGCAGTACTTC. Protein product: CASNAPGGSYEQYF.

Only a few counts were recorded for this clonotype. The gene calls are TRBV20-1 and TRBJ1-4; TRBD1 matches at 10 bases. J was trimmed by 7 bases and V by 0 bases; bases with no gene match: 5. The CDR3 runs to 15 residues. The germline CDR1 and CDR2 sequences are DFQATT and SNEGSKA (reference sequence). CDR3 nucleotides: TGCAGTGCTAGAGATGACAGGGGGCCAGGTGAAAAACTGTTTTTT. It encodes CSARDDRGPGEKLFF.

The chain uses TRBV20-1 and TRBJ1-2; D is possibly TRBD1 (6 bases). Germline V gene sequence: CDR1 DFQATT, CDR2 SNEGSKA (reference sequence). Trimming stripped 5 bases from V and 1 base from J, with 8 bases between. This CDR3 region has 12 residues. Here the CDR3 DNA reads TGCAGTGCTCGGACAGATAACTATGGCTACACCTTC. This sequence encodes CSARTDNYGYTF.

CDR3 protein: CSASSNSGGVETQYF. The CDR3, as DNA: TGCAGTGCTAGTTCCAACAGCGGAGGGGTGGAGACCCAGTACTTC. The rearrangement uses TRBV20-1 and TRBJ2-5; possible D gene TRBD2, 6 bases. Germline assignment: CDR1 DFQATT and CDR2 SNEGSKA (reference sequence). Trimming shortened V by 3 bases and J by 5 bases, and 19 bases separated the two germline ends. This CDR3 region has 15 residues.

The chain couples TRBV20-1 to TRBJ2-7; D is undetermined. The germline gives CDR1 DFQATT, CDR2 SNEGSKA (reference sequence). This CDR3 has 11 residues. The V gene lost 5 bases and the J gene lost 6 bases, with 11 bases spanning the gap. CDR3 DNA sequence: TGCAGTGCTCCACTTCCGGGCGAGCAGTACTTC. Its protein product is CSAPLPGEQYF.

The V and J genes are TRBV6-2 or TRBV6-3 and TRBJ2-1; 14 bases map to TRBD2. With V trimmed by 4 bases and J by 2 bases, 4 bases remained unmatched. This CDR3 contains 17 residues. Germline V gene sequence: CDR1 MNHEY, CDR2 SVGEGT. The CDR3 DNA reads as TGTGCCAGCAGTTGGACTAGCGGGGGGAGGACCTACAATGAGCAGTTCTTC. Protein sequence: CASSWTSGGRTYNEQFF.

This chain joins TRBV20-1 and TRBJ1-2, with no clear D. Per germline, CDR1 DFQATT and CDR2 SNEGSKA (reference sequence). V was shortened by 1 base and J by 5 bases, with 8 bases between the two germline ends. The CDR3 sequence is 12 residues long. The CDR3 bases are TGCAGTGCTAGAGGGGGAGTTTATGGCTACACCTTC. This translates into CSARGGVYGYTF.

This clonotype was observed a handful of times. The genes are TRBV3-1 and TRBJ2-1, with TRBD2 identical over 10 bases. V lost 2 bases to trimming and J lost 1 base; unmatched junction nucleotides: 5. In germline, CDR1 is LGHDT, CDR2 YNNKEL (reference sequence). CDR3 length equals 17 residues. The CDR3 is CASSQLAGVGSYNEQFF. The CDR3 region has the DNA TGTGCCAGCAGCCAACTAGCGGGAGTGGGTTCCTACAATGAGCAGTTCTTC.